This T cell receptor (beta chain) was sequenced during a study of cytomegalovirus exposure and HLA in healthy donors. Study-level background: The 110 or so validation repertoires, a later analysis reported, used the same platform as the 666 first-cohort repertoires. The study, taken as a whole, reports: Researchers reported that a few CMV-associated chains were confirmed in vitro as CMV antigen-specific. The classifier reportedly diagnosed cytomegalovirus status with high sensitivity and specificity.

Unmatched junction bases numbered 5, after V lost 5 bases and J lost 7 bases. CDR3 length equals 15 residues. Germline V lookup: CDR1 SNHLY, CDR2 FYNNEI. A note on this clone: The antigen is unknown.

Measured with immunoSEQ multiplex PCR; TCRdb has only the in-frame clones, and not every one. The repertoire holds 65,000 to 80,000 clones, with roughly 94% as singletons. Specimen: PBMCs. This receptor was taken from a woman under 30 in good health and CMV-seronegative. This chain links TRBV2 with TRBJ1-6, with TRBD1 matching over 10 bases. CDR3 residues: CASSRRQGANSPLHF. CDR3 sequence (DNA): TGTGCCAGCAGTCGTAGACAGGGGGCCAATTCACCCCTCCACTTT.